This is a list of T cell receptor beta chains from one sample in a study of control samples from healthy donors and cancer patients. Here immunoSEQ multiplex PCR was the method, and the copy in TCRdb shows in-frame clones only, minus some. The sample includes 95,000 to 100,000 clones, around nine tenths seen only once; the top ten take approximately 8.4%. The sequenced sample was blood. These receptors originate from a man younger than 40 in good health. The CDR3 runs from the conserved cysteine through the conserved F or W.

V gene: TRBV25-1
J gene: TRBJ2-7
CDR3 protein: CASSLPGGTGSPYEQYF

V gene: TRBV5-1
J gene: TRBJ2-1
CDR3 protein: CASSTSPGEQFF

V gene: TRBV9
J gene: TRBJ2-5
CDR3 protein: CASSSRGRAETQYF

V gene: TRBV2
J gene: TRBJ1-4
CDR3 protein: CASSEALGGFNEKLFF

V gene: TRBV5-1
J gene: TRBJ2-1
CDR3 protein: CASSRGLVDYNEQFF

V gene: TRBV5-1
J gene: TRBJ1-2
CDR3 protein: CASSLGAGYGYTF

V gene: TRBV6-6
J gene: TRBJ2-2
CDR3 protein: CASNRQGTTGELFF

V gene: TRBV7-2
J gene: TRBJ1-1
CDR3 protein: CASSPHLNTEAFF

V gene: TRBV27
J gene: TRBJ1-1
CDR3 protein: CASRYHGTEEAFF

V gene: TRBV19
J gene: TRBJ1-5
CDR3 protein: CASRNLGGGNQPQHF

V gene: TRBV19
J gene: TRBJ2-3
CDR3 protein: CAISPSRSTSGTDTQYF

V gene: TRBV19
J gene: TRBJ1-5
CDR3 protein: CASSIDLQGQPQHF

V gene: TRBV7-9
J gene: TRBJ2-4
CDR3 protein: CASSPSLGGATGPNIQYF

V gene: TRBV5-1
J gene: TRBJ1-4
CDR3 protein: CASSILGTGHEKLFF

V gene: TRBV27
J gene: TRBJ1-5
CDR3 protein: CATGRRENQPQHF

V gene: TRBV5-1
J gene: TRBJ2-1
CDR3 protein: CASHPGLAVNEQFF

V gene: TRBV28
J gene: TRBJ2-7
CDR3 protein: CASSKPGQTYEQYF

V gene: TRBV7-2
J gene: TRBJ2-1
CDR3 protein: CASRRGGNNEQFF

V gene: TRBV6-5
J gene: TRBJ1-6
CDR3 protein: CASSREYNSPLHF

V gene: TRBV29-1
J gene: TRBJ1-2
CDR3 protein: CSVERGRGLGGYTF

V gene: TRBV7-9
J gene: TRBJ2-1
CDR3 protein: CASSLFPGGLNEQFF

V gene: TRBV30
J gene: TRBJ2-5
CDR3 protein: CAWSVPSGIGETQYF

V gene: TRBV5-1
J gene: TRBJ2-6
CDR3 protein: CASSLGGTGANVLTF

V gene: TRBV21-1
J gene: TRBJ2-7
CDR3 protein: CASSWLASSHAYEQYF

V gene: TRBV11-3
J gene: TRBJ2-2
CDR3 protein: CASSLMNTGELFF

V gene: TRBV7-9
J gene: TRBJ2-4
CDR3 protein: CASSHRWGENIQYF

V gene: TRBV19
J gene: TRBJ2-1
CDR3 protein: CASSIGGTRVGGVNNEQFF

V gene: TRBV12-3/TRBV12-4
J gene: TRBJ1-1
CDR3 protein: CASGRGLTEAFF

V gene: TRBV19
J gene: TRBJ1-6
CDR3 protein: CASSEYNSPLHF

V gene: TRBV7-9
J gene: TRBJ1-5
CDR3 protein: CASSYPGQPQHF

V gene: TRBV7-2
J gene: TRBJ2-7
CDR3 protein: CASSLGVGREQYF

V gene: TRBV5-6
J gene: TRBJ1-2
CDR3 protein: CASSLEIVNGYTF

V gene: TRBV11-2
J gene: TRBJ1-3
CDR3 protein: CASSVALLNTIYF

V gene: TRBV7-3
J gene: TRBJ2-1
CDR3 protein: CASSPKEDNEQFF

V gene: TRBV27
J gene: TRBJ1-1
CDR3 protein: CATKPGGSTEAFF

V gene: TRBV6-2/TRBV6-3
J gene: TRBJ2-5
CDR3 protein: CASSYWGEASRETQYF

V gene: TRBV11-2
J gene: TRBJ2-1
CDR3 protein: CASSAAVNNEQFF

V gene: TRBV29-1
J gene: TRBJ1-4
CDR3 protein: CSAQTDSNEKLFF

V gene: TRBV14
J gene: TRBJ2-3
CDR3 protein: CASSHLGLPDTQYF

V gene: TRBV19
J gene: TRBJ2-2
CDR3 protein: CASNLGGGRNTGELFF

V gene: TRBV5-4
J gene: TRBJ2-7
CDR3 protein: CASSLEQGAYEQYF

V gene: TRBV28
J gene: TRBJ2-3
CDR3 protein: CASRQGRDTQYF

V gene: TRBV4-1
J gene: TRBJ1-5
CDR3 protein: CASSRTPWTGGVQPQHF

V gene: TRBV4-2
J gene: TRBJ2-3
CDR3 protein: CASSQGTSADTQYF

V gene: TRBV6-4
J gene: TRBJ2-3
CDR3 protein: CASSAVKGADTQYF

V gene: TRBV18
J gene: TRBJ2-4
CDR3 protein: CASSPPQRGAKNIQYF

V gene: TRBV6-4
J gene: TRBJ1-3
CDR3 protein: CASPSGDDSGNTIYF

V gene: TRBV7-2
J gene: TRBJ2-2
CDR3 protein: CASSLASGRGGTGELFF

V gene: TRBV2
J gene: TRBJ1-2
CDR3 protein: CASSPGTEGFYGYTF

V gene: TRBV10-3
J gene: TRBJ2-3
CDR3 protein: CAISDAGGGADTQYF

V gene: TRBV28
J gene: TRBJ2-2
CDR3 protein: CASSPYGWYGTGELFF